This T cell receptor (beta chain) was found in a study of blood T cell repertoires in COVID-19. Study-wide background: The United States, Italy and Spain supplied acute and convalescent COVID-19 samples. Nucleic acid was either cDNA or gDNA, and it came from T cells, B-cell-depleted T cells, or PBMCs.

Under the authors' procedure: Reference gene primers were amplified, and this amplification served to estimate nucleated cell counts. Sequenced by immunoSEQ multiplex PCR; TCRdb stores in-frame clones only, minus some. D and trimming were read from the DNA, whereas the V and J calls and clone size are those reported in that table. The profile shows more than 95,000 clones, 75% to 90% of them singletons. The V end lost 7 bases, the J end lost 5 bases, and 17 bases lay between the germline ends. CDR3 size: 14 residues. Germline CDR1 and CDR2: MRHNA and SNTAGT. This receptor was identified in a man aged 50 to 60 with acute or convalescent COVID-19. Sequencing was done on a sample of peripheral blood. The V call is TRBV6-4, the J call TRBJ1-1, with D possibly matching TRBD1 (5 bases). The CDR3 reads CASKAGPGGTEAFF. The CDR3 region has the DNA TGTGCCAGCAAGGCGGGACCCGGTGGGACTGAAGCTTTCTTT.